A selection of T cell receptor beta chains follows, all from one sample in a study of blood T cells in healthy people across ages. From the 5' RACE reads, TCRdb called clonotypes with MiXCR, one entry per CDR3 protein. The sample includes just over 1 million distinct CDR3 sequences, 40% to 50% seen only once; the top ten take under 20%. Sequenced input: blood. The receptors originated from a woman in her sixties or seventies in good health. Each CDR3 is given with its conserved first and last residue. Each record gives: V gene, J gene, D gene, clone size, CDR3 length, CDR3 DNA, CDR3 protein. The D gene is left open where the match is weak. The listing skips clone size in some rows; elsewhere it reads once, few, many or a size class.

TRBV12-3/TRBV12-4	TRBJ2-7	TRBD2	NA	17	TGTGCCAGCATCAAGGAAACTAGCGGGCGTGATTACTACGAGCAGTACTTC	CASIKETSGRDYYEQYF
TRBV30	TRBJ1-5	NA	few	17	TGTGCCTGGAGTGTACTAGGGGGACACACACAGCGTCAGCCCCAGCATTTT	CAWSVLGGHTQRQPQHF
TRBV10-2	TRBJ2-3	TRBD2	NA	15	TGCGCCAGCAGTAACAGCGGGAGCCGAGCAGATACGCAGTATTTT	CASSNSGSRADTQYF
TRBV28	TRBJ2-7	NA	few	16	TGTGCCAGCTTCCCGGTCCTTGGGGGTTTGAGTCACGAGCAGTACTTC	CASFPVLGGLSHEQYF
TRBV30	TRBJ2-1	TRBD2	NA	14	TGTGCCTGTACGGGACTAGGGACCTACAATGAGCAGTTCTTC	CACTGLGTYNEQFF
TRBV21-1	TRBJ2-7	NA	few	17	TGTGCCAGCAGCAAAGATTCCGAGACAGTCCTCTCCTACGAGCAGTACTTC	CASSKDSETVLSYEQYF
TRBV2	TRBJ1-2	NA	few	10	TGTGCCAGCAGGCCTGGTGGCTACACCTTC	CASRPGGYTF
TRBV6-2/TRBV6-3	TRBJ2-3	NA	NA	15	TGTGCCAGCAGCCCATCAGGGGCCCTCACAGATACGCAGTATTTT	CASSPSGALTDTQYF
TRBV20-1	TRBJ2-7	NA	few	13	TGCAGTGCTCAATGGGGGGGGCGGCACGAGCAGTACTTC	CSAQWGGRHEQYF
TRBV27	TRBJ2-7	TRBD1	NA	15	TGTGCCAGCAGTTTATCCCCCGGACAGGGGTACGAGCAGTACTTC	CASSLSPGQGYEQYF
TRBV20-1	TRBJ2-7	TRBD1	NA	14	TGCAGTGCAACGAGGGACAGGGGGGGTGACGAGCAGTACTTC	CSATRDRGGDEQYF
TRBV7-8	TRBJ2-7	TRBD2	few	13	TGTGCCAGCAGCAGACTAGCGGGACACGAGCAGTACTTC	CASSRLAGHEQYF
TRBV6-5	TRBJ2-1	NA	NA	15	TGTGCCAGCAGCCCCGGTCTAGCTTACTACAATGAGCAGTTCTTC	CASSPGLAYYNEQFF
TRBV12-3/TRBV12-4	TRBJ2-5	NA	few	14	TGTGCCAGCAGTTTAGAGCAGCACCAAGAGACCCAGTACTTC	CASSLEQHQETQYF
TRBV2	TRBJ2-3	TRBD2	NA	16	TGTGCCAGCAGGCCCGGACTAGCGGGTTCCACAGATACGCAGTATTTT	CASRPGLAGSTDTQYF
TRBV10-3	TRBJ1-1	NA	few	13	TGTGCCATCAGTCGAGCATCGGGGATACGGGCTTTCTTT	CAISRASGIRAFF
TRBV20-1	TRBJ2-1	TRBD2	NA	17	TGCAGTGCTACGGCCAGAGAGCGGGAAGGCTCCTACAATGAGCAGTTCTTC	CSATAREREGSYNEQFF
TRBV2	TRBJ2-7	TRBD2	NA	15	TGTGCCAGCAGTGTCAGGAGACTAGCGCGGTACGAGCAGTACTTC	CASSVRRLARYEQYF
TRBV27	TRBJ2-7	TRBD2	few	15	TGTGCCAGCAGTCGACAGCGGGAGAGCTCCTACGAGCAGTACTTC	CASSRQRESSYEQYF
TRBV9	TRBJ2-1	NA	NA	14	TGTGCCAGCAGCGTAGCTAATAGGTACAATGAGCAGTTCTTC	CASSVANRYNEQFF
TRBV20-1	TRBJ2-5	TRBD2	NA	13	TGCAGTGCTAGAGCACCAGCGGGGGGTGAGCAGTACTTC	CSARAPAGGEQYF
TRBV20-1	TRBJ2-5	NA	NA	12	TGCAGTGCTACGGCGTTACAAGAGACCCAGTACTTC	CSATALQETQYF
TRBV5-4	TRBJ2-1	TRBD2	NA	15	TGTGCCAGCAGCTTAGCGGGAGACCGATACAATGAGCAGTTCTTC	CASSLAGDRYNEQFF
TRBV5-5	TRBJ1-5	NA	few	15	TGTGCCAGCAGCTTGGAACCAGGGGGCAATCAGCCCCAGCATTTT	CASSLEPGGNQPQHF
TRBV5-1	TRBJ2-3	TRBD2	few	15	TGCGCCAGCGGACTAGCGGGAGTGAGTACAGATACGCAGTATTTT	CASGLAGVSTDTQYF
TRBV29-1	TRBJ2-3	NA	few	14	TGCAGCGTAACCGGGCCCCGTGCCACAGATACGCAGTATTTT	CSVTGPRATDTQYF
TRBV10-3	TRBJ2-7	NA	NA	14	TGTGCCATCCAGTCTTCCGGGGTAGGGGACGAGCAGTACTTC	CAIQSSGVGDEQYF
TRBV4-1	TRBJ2-1	TRBD2	few	19	TGCGCCAGCAGTTTTCCGGGAGGGGAAGGGGATGGATCCTACAATGAGCAGTTCTTC	CASSFPGGEGDGSYNEQFF
TRBV4-1	TRBJ2-7	TRBD2	many	14	TGCGCCAGCAGTCTACTAGCGGAGGACTACGAGCAGTACTTC	CASSLLAEDYEQYF
TRBV6-1	TRBJ2-3	NA	NA	14	TGTGCCAGCAGTGAAGTGGACCAGGCAGATACGCAGTATTTT	CASSEVDQADTQYF
TRBV5-1	TRBJ2-4	NA	NA	14	TGCGCCAGCAGCTTAGCCCGGGCCGGGAACATTCAGTACTTC	CASSLARAGNIQYF
TRBV7-2	TRBJ2-7	NA	NA	15	TGTGCCAGCAGCGATACTTTCGGGGGTCCCTACGAGCAGTACTTC	CASSDTFGGPYEQYF
TRBV15	TRBJ2-3	NA	NA	14	TGTGCCACCAGCAGCGCCTTTGGGGTGGATACGCAGTATTTT	CATSSAFGVDTQYF